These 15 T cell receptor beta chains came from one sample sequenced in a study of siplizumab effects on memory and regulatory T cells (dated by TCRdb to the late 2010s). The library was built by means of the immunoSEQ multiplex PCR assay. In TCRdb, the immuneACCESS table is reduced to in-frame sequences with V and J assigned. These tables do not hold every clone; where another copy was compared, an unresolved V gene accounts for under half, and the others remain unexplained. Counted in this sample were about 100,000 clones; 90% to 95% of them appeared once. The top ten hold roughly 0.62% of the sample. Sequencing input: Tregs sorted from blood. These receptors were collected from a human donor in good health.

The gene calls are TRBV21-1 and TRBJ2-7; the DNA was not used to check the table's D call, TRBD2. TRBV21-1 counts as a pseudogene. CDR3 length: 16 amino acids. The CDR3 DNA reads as TGTGCCAGCAGCATTCATTATCTCCCTGTAAGTCGGGAGCAGTACTTC. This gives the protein CASSIHYLPVSREQYF.

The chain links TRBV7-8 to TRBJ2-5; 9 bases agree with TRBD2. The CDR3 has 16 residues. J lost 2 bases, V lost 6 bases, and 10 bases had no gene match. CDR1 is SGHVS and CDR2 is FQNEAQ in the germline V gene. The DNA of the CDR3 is TGTGCCAGCAGATTATTGCTAGCGGGGACTCAAGAGACCCAGTACTTC. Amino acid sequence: CASRLLLAGTQETQYF.

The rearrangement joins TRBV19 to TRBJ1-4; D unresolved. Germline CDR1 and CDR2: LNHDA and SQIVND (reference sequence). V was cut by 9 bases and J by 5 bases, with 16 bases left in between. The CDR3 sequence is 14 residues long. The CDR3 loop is CASASGNRNEKLFF. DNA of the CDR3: TGTGCCAGCGCCAGCGGGAACCGGAATGAAAAACTGTTTTTT.

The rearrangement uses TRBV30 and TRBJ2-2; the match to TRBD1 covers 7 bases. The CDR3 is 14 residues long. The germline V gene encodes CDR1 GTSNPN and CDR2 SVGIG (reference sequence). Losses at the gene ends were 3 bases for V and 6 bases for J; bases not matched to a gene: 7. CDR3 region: CAWSKQGISGELFF. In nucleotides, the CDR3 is TGTGCCTGGAGCAAACAGGGGATCTCCGGGGAGCTGTTTTTT.

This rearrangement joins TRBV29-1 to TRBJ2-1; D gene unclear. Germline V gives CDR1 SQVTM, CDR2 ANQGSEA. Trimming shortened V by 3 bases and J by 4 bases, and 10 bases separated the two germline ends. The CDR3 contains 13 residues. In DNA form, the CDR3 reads TGCAGCGTTGACCCAGACGCATACAATGAGCAGTTCTTC. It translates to CSVDPDAYNEQFF.

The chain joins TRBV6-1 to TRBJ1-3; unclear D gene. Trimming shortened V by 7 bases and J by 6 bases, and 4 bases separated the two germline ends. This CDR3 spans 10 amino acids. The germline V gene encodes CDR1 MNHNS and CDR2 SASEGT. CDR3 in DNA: TGTGCCAGCAATTCAAACACCATATATTTT. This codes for CASNSNTIYF.

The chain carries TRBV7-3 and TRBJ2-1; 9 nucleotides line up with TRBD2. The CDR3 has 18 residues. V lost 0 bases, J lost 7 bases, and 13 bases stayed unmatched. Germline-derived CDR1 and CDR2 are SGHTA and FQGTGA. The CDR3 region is CASSLTQVPGLARNEQFF. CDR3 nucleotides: TGTGCCAGCAGCTTAACCCAAGTACCGGGACTAGCTAGAAATGAGCAGTTCTTC.

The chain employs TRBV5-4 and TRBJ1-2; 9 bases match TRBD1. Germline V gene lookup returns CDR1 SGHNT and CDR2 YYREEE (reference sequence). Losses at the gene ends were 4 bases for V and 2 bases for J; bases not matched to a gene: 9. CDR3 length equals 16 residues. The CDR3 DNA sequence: TGTGCCAGCAGCCCCTTACGACAGGGGGTAAACTATGGCTACACCTTC. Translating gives CASSPLRQGVNYGYTF.

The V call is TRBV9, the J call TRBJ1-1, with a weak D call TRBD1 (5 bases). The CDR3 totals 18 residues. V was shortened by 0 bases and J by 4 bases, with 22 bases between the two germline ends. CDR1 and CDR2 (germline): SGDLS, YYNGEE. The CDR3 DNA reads TGTGCCAGCAGCGTAGGACGTATGGGGTCCCTCGGGGGCACTGAAGCTTTCTTT. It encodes CASSVGRMGSLGGTEAFF.

DNA of the CDR3: TGTGCCAGCAGTGCCGGGAGGGCCACCGGGGAGCTGTTTTTT. The encoded protein is CASSAGRATGELFF. The V and J genes are TRBV2 and TRBJ2-2, with 8 bases identical to TRBD2. Germline-derived CDR1 and CDR2 are SNHLY and FYNNEI. V shed 4 bases, J shed 4 bases, and the junction held 2 bases outside the gene matches. CDR3 length: 14 residues.

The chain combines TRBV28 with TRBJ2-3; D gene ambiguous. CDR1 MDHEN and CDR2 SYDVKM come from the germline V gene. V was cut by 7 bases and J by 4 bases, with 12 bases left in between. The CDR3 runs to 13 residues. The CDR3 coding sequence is TGTGCCAGCAAGGGAATCGGGCCAGATACGCAGTATTTT. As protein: CASKGIGPDTQYF. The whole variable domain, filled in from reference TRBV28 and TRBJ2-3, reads DVKVTQSSRYLVKRTGEKVFLECVQDMDHENMFWYRQDPGLGLRLIYFSYDVKMKEKGDIPEGYSVSREKKERFSLILESASTNQTSMYLCASKGIGPDTQYFGPGTRLTVL.

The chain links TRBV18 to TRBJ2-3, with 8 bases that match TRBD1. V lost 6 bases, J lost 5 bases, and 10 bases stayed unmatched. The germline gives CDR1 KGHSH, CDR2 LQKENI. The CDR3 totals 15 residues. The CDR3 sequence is CASSRTGFIQDTQYF. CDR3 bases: TGTGCCAGCTCCCGGACAGGGTTCATACAAGATACGCAGTATTTT.

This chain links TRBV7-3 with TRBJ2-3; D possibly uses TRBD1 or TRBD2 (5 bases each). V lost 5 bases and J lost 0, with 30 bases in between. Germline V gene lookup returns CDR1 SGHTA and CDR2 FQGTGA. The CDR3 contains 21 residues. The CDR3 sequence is CASSKFPPGTTTLDSTDTQYF. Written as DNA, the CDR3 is TGTGCCAGCAGCAAATTCCCGCCAGGGACCACAACCCTTGATAGCACAGATACGCAGTATTTT.

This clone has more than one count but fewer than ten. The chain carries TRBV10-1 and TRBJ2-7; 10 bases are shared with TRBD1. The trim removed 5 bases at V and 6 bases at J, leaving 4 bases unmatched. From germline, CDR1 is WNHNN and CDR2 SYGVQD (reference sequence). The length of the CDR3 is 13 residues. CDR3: CASSKTGGSEQYF. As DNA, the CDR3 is TGCGCCAGCAGTAAGACAGGGGGCTCCGAGCAGTACTTC.

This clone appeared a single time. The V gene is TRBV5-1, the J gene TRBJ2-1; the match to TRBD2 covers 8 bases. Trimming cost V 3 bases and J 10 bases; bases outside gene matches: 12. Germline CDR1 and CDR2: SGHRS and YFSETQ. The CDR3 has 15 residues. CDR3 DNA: TGCGCCAGCAGCTATTTGGCGGGAGGAACAAGGGAGCAGTTCTTC. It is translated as CASSYLAGGTREQFF. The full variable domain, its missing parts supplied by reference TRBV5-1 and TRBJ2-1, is KAGVTQTPRYLIKTRGQQVTLSCSPISGHRSVSWYQQTPGQGLQFLFEYFSETQRNKGNFPGRFSGRQFSNSRSEMNVSTLELGDSALYLCASSYLAGGTREQFFGPGTRLTVL.